In this sample, the clone carrying this T cell receptor (beta chain) turned up a few times. This entry belongs to a study of blood T cell repertoires in COVID-19. Study overall: COVID-19 samples, acute and convalescent, were from the United States, Italy and Spain. The cDNA or gDNA used as material had been derived from T cells, B-cell-depleted T cells, or PBMCs.

Per the authors' pipeline: Amplification with reference gene primers provided the estimates of nucleated cell counts. The protocol was immunoSEQ multiplex PCR, while the TCRdb copy is restricted to in-frame clones and leaves out a portion. The V and J calls and the clone size are those of that table, but D and trimming were determined from the DNA. The table lists about 310,000 clones, 87% of them singletons. This CDR3 spans 16 amino acids. CDR1 and CDR2 from the germline V gene are SGHNT and YYREEE (reference sequence). The V and J ends lost 0 bases and 0 bases respectively, with 10 bases between them.

This sequence joins TRBV5-4 and TRBJ2-1, with TRBD2 as a possible D gene (7 bases). Sample: peripheral blood. The sequence was obtained from a man aged 45-65 years with active or convalescent COVID-19. CDR3 nucleotides: TGTGCCAGCAGCTTGGGCGGGGGCCGCTCCTACAATGAGCAGTTCTTC. This gives the protein CASSLGGGRSYNEQFF.